The 17 T cell receptor beta chains below come from one sample, sequenced in a study of cytomegalovirus exposure and HLA in healthy donors. With 60 Vbeta and 13 Jbeta primers, the PCR was carried out. Profiled with immunoSEQ multiplex PCR; TCRdb holds only in-frame clones, not every one. The sample carries 150,000 to 200,000 clones, over 80% recorded once. The sequencing sample was made of PBMCs. The receptors were gathered from a boy aged 2 to 10 in good health and CMV-seronegative.

V usage is TRBV5-6 and J usage is TRBJ1-2; perhaps TRBD1 as D (5 bases). The CDR3 extends over 13 amino acids. Trimming took 0 bases from V and 8 from J, leaving 11 bases between them. Germline V gene data show CDR1 as SGHDT and CDR2 as YYEEEE. The chain's CDR3 is CASSLGRDHGYTF. The CDR3 DNA is TGTGCCAGCAGCTTGGGGCGGGACCACGGCTACACCTTC.

The genes are TRBV11-2 and TRBJ1-6, with D unclear. V gave up 5 bases and J gave up 11 bases, with 10 bases separating them. The CDR3 sequence is 12 residues long. Germline V CDR1 and CDR2: SGHAT, FQNNGV. The DNA for the CDR3 is TGTGCCAGCAGCCCCCCTTCCGCACCCCTCCACTTT. This sequence encodes CASSPPSAPLHF.

The J gene is TRBJ1-4, the V gene TRBV7-2, with TRBD1 identical over 9 bases. The CDR3 is 13 amino acids. Germline V CDR1 and CDR2: SGHTA, FQGNSA. J lost 7 bases, V lost 6 bases, and 3 bases had no gene match. The CDR3 here is CASRQGAGEKLFF. CDR3 coding DNA: TGTGCCAGCAGACAGGGGGCGGGTGAAAAACTGTTTTTT. The variable domain in full, with the rest retrieved from reference TRBV7-2 and TRBJ1-4, is GAGVSQSPSNKVTEKGKDVELRCDPISGHTALYWYRQSLGQGLEFLIYFQGNSAPDKSGLPSDRFSAERTGGSVSTLTIQRTQQEDSAVYLCASRQGAGEKLFFGSGTQLSVL.

J is TRBJ1-6 and V is TRBV5-6, with D uncertain. The CDR3 is 15 residues long. V dropped 2 bases and J dropped 10 bases, with 16 bases sitting between them. The germline CDR1 and CDR2 sequences are SGHDT and YYEEEE. The CDR3, as DNA: TGTGCCAGCAGCTTTGCTAGGCGAGAGGGATCACCCCTCCACTTT. Encoded protein: CASSFARREGSPLHF.

This chain links TRBV9 with TRBJ2-1; TRBD2 matches at 9 bases. The germline V gene encodes CDR1 SGDLS and CDR2 YYNGEE. V was clipped by 2 bases and J by 7 bases; unmatched bases: 10. This CDR3 is 16 amino acids long. This CDR3 is CASSVGGGRAGNEQFF. The CDR3 DNA reads as TGTGCCAGCAGCGTGGGGGGCGGGAGGGCCGGAAATGAGCAGTTCTTC.

The genes are TRBV13 and TRBJ1-1; no reliable D call. CDR3 size: 16 residues. V lost 2 bases and J lost 4, with 17 bases in between. CDR1 PRHDT and CDR2 FYEKMQ come from the germline V gene (reference sequence). CDR3: CASSLRGIDEGTEAFF. CDR3 nucleotides: TGTGCCAGCAGCTTAAGAGGAATCGATGAAGGCACTGAAGCTTTCTTT.

The gene calls are TRBV10-3 and TRBJ1-4; D gene uncertain. The ends were cut back, 0 bases at V and 7 bases at J, with 12 bases in the middle. The germline V gene has CDR1 ENHRY and CDR2 SYGVKD. The CDR3 runs to 15 residues. CDR3 sequence (DNA): TGTGCCATCAGTGAGTCTGAGGGCGCGGGTGAAAAACTGTTTTTT. The encoded protein is CAISESEGAGEKLFF.

This clone was seen a handful of times. The J gene is TRBJ2-1, the V gene TRBV5-1; 9 nucleotides agree with TRBD2. J lost 9 bases, V lost 1 base, and 11 bases had no gene match. Germline CDR1 and CDR2: SGHRS and YFSETQ. The CDR3 extends over 16 amino acids. For the CDR3, the DNA is TGCGCCAGCAGCTTGTCCCCAGCGGGGGGCCGTAGTGAGCAGTTCTTC. Amino acid sequence: CASSLSPAGGRSEQFF.

The chain joins TRBV4-3 to TRBJ2-1, with D tentatively TRBD2 (6 bases). Between the trimmed V and J ends, which lost 0 bases and 4 bases, there was a span of 28 bases. CDR3 length equals 21 residues. Germline V gene sequence: CDR1 LGHNA, CDR2 YSLEER. The CDR3 nucleotides read TGCGCCAGCAGCCAAGATCGGGTTGAGAGGGATGAGTGGGGGGATTACAATGAGCAGTTCTTC. Its protein is CASSQDRVERDEWGDYNEQFF.

The V call is TRBV5-6, the J call TRBJ1-2; D not resolved. This CDR3 has 15 amino acids. Trimming pared 4 bases from V and 2 bases from J, leaving 15 bases between. Per the germline V gene, CDR1 is SGHDT and CDR2 is YYEEEE. CDR3 sequence reads: CASSRGETLNYGYTF. DNA of the CDR3: TGTGCCAGCAGCCGTGGGGAGACACTAAACTATGGCTACACCTTC.

V is TRBV7-2 and J is TRBJ2-7; TRBD2 matches 14 bases. In germline, CDR1 is SGHTA, CDR2 FQGNSA. V shed 2 bases and J 4 bases; nucleotides not matched to a gene: 4. The CDR3 is 16 amino acids. CDR3 residues: CASSLRGTSGSYEQYF. The CDR3 DNA is TGTGCCAGCAGCTTACGGGGGACTAGCGGGAGTTACGAGCAGTACTTC.

This chain connects TRBV5-6 to TRBJ1-1, with 8 nucleotides matching TRBD1. The V gene end was trimmed by 1 base and the J gene end by 1 base; junction bases not matched to a gene: 12. This CDR3 has 18 amino acids. Germline V gives CDR1 SGHDT, CDR2 YYEEEE. CDR3 nucleotide sequence: TGTGCCAGCAGCTTGCAGGGGGCTATGGTGAAAGGGAACACTGAAGCTTTCTTT. Translated: CASSLQGAMVKGNTEAFF.

This chain uses TRBV5-6 with TRBJ2-7; 9 bases align to TRBD1. The CDR3 is 17 residues long. V was pared by 1 base and J by 1 base, with 9 bases of the junction left unmatched. Germline CDR1 SGHDT, CDR2 YYEEEE. The CDR3 coding sequence is TGTGCCAGCAGCTTGACAGGGGGCCGAGGTTCGTCCTACGAGCAGTACGTC. As protein: CASSLTGGRGSSYEQYV.

J is TRBJ2-1 and V is TRBV6-4; D may be TRBD1 (5 bases). This CDR3 spans 14 amino acids. Germline CDR1 and CDR2: MRHNA and SNTAGT. Trimming pared 2 bases from V and 7 bases from J, leaving 12 bases between. In DNA, the CDR3 is TGTGCCAGCAGTGACCTCAGGCAGGGAAATGAGCAGTTCTTC. This codes for CASSDLRQGNEQFF.

The chain recombines TRBV6-5 with TRBJ2-1; D gene ambiguous. Trimming took off 5 bases at V and 0 bases at J, with 8 bases between the two ends. Germline CDR1 reads MNHEY; CDR2 reads SVGAGI. The CDR3 runs to 14 residues. The CDR3 loop is CASSAMSSYNEQFF. The CDR3 region has the DNA TGTGCCAGCAGTGCTATGAGCTCCTACAATGAGCAGTTCTTC.

The table lists this clone with a count of one. The CDR3 bases are TGTGCCAGCAGCTTAGTCCGGGGGTGGGATACGCAGTATTTT. It encodes CASSLVRGWDTQYF. This chain links TRBV11-2 with TRBJ2-3; TRBD2 might be the D (6 bases). CDR1 and CDR2 (germline): SGHAT, FQNNGV. The CDR3 extends over 14 amino acids. The V gene lost 1 base and the J gene lost 6 bases, with 11 bases spanning the gap.

This clone has just a few counts. This chain joins TRBV30 and TRBJ2-5; TRBD2 is a possible D gene (5 bases). Germline loops: CDR1 GTSNPN, CDR2 SVGIG (reference sequence). This CDR3 comprises 16 residues. The V end lost 3 bases, the J end lost 2 bases, and 19 bases lay between the germline ends. The CDR3 reads CAWSPEDSTGQETQYF. The CDR3 DNA reads TGTGCCTGGAGCCCAGAGGACTCGACCGGACAAGAGACCCAGTACTTC.